Listed below are T cell receptor beta chains from one sample, sequenced in a study of blood T cell repertoires in COVID-19. The protocol was immunoSEQ multiplex PCR, while the TCRdb copy is restricted to in-frame clones and leaves out a portion. The sample has 99,000 or so clones, roughly 80% seen once. The source material was peripheral blood. The source is a woman at least 80 years old with active or convalescent COVID-19. CDR3s include the opening cysteine and the closing phenylalanine or tryptophan. Each record gives: V gene, J gene, D gene, clone size, CDR3 DNA, CDR3 protein. D genes are given only for firm matches. Only some rows state a clone size, as once, few, many or a class for expanded clones.

TRBV19	TRBJ2-2	TRBD1	.	TGTGCCAGTAGTGAGGGGGCTTTGGGCACCGGGGAGCTGTTTTTT	CASSEGALGTGELFF
TRBV19	TRBJ1-5	.	.	TGTGCCAGTCATAAGGGGAGGCAGTTCTATAATCAGCCCCAGCATTTT	CASHKGRQFYNQPQHF
TRBV19	TRBJ1-1	.	.	TGTGCCAGTAGTATAGACGTCTCGACTGAAGCTTTCTTT	CASSIDVSTEAFF
TRBV7-3	TRBJ2-1	TRBD2	few	TGTGCCAGCAGCCCAGGGACTAGCGGGAGAGGAGGTGAGCAGTTCTTC	CASSPGTSGRGGEQFF
TRBV7-9	TRBJ1-1	.	once	TGTGCCAGCAGCTTAGGGAGGACAGCCTACAACACTGAAGCTTTCTTT	CASSLGRTAYNTEAFF
TRBV18	TRBJ1-5	TRBD1	.	TGTGCCAGCTCAGACGATGACAGGGGGAGCAATCAGCCCCAGCATTTT	CASSDDDRGSNQPQHF
TRBV6-5	TRBJ2-5	.	.	TGTGCCAGCAGGTCCTCCGGGCGGAGGGGAGAGACCCAGTACTTC	CASRSSGRRGETQYF
TRBV15	TRBJ1-5	.	.	TGTGCCACCAGCAGAGACGAGAGGGGCAATCAGCCCCAGCATTTT	CATSRDERGNQPQHF
TRBV28	TRBJ1-2	.	.	TGTGCCAGCAGGGACAGCCACTATGGCTACACCTTC	CASRDSHYGYTF
TRBV5-1	TRBJ2-7	TRBD1	.	TGCGCCAGCAGCCTGACTGGGACAGGGACCTACGAGCAGTACTTC	CASSLTGTGTYEQYF
TRBV28	TRBJ2-1	TRBD1	.	TGTGCCATCTCGGACAGGGTAACCTCCAACGGTGAGCAGTTCTTC	CAISDRVTSNGEQFF
TRBV2	TRBJ2-6	.	few	TGTGCCAGCAGTGCACAGACCAGCTCTGGGGCCAACGTCCTGACTTTC	CASSAQTSSGANVLTF
TRBV6-5	TRBJ1-1	.	.	TGTGCCAGCAGTTATAGCGGTATTACTGTTAAAGCTTTCTTT	CASSYSGITVKAFF
TRBV15	TRBJ1-5	.	.	TGTGCCACCAGCAGTGGTACAGATTACAATCAGCCCCAGCATTTT	CATSSGTDYNQPQHF
TRBV15	TRBJ1-3	.	.	TGTGCCACCAGCACCGGGACACAAGGAAACACCATATATTTT	CATSTGTQGNTIYF
TRBV27	TRBJ1-2	.	.	TGTGCCAGCAGTCCGACTATGGCCATTGGTGGCTACACCTTC	CASSPTMAIGGYTF
TRBV7-5	TRBJ2-1	.	.	TGTGCCAGAAGCTTAGCCTTCGATAGCGGGGGCACATCCTACAATGAGCAGTTCTTC	CARSLAFDSGGTSYNEQFF
TRBV10-3	TRBJ1-2	TRBD1	.	TGTGCCACAGAAGACCGGGACAGCTATGGCTACACCTTC	CATEDRDSYGYTF
TRBV29-1	TRBJ1-5	TRBD1	.	TGCAGCGTTGAAAGGGGTTGCAGGGGGCAGGATGTGCAGCCCCAGCATTTT	CSVERGCRGQDVQPQHF
TRBV18	TRBJ2-5	.	.	TGTGCCAGCTCACGGAGCAATCCTCAAGAGACCCAGTACTTC	CASSRSNPQETQYF
TRBV7-9	TRBJ2-1	.	.	TGTGCCAGCCGGGACTTAAGGGACAATGAGCAGTTCTTC	CASRDLRDNEQFF
TRBV28	TRBJ1-4	.	.	TGTGCCAGCAGTCAGGGAATAAAGGAGCTTGGCGAAAAACTGTTTTTT	CASSQGIKELGEKLFF
TRBV7-8	TRBJ1-4	TRBD1	.	TGTGCCAGCAGCCTCGGGACAGGGACCACGGAAAAACTGTTTTTT	CASSLGTGTTEKLFF
TRBV5-1	TRBJ2-1	.	.	TGCGCCAGCAGCACACGCGACAGGACCTACAATGAGCAGTTCTTC	CASSTRDRTYNEQFF
TRBV6-1	TRBJ2-7	.	few	TGTGCCAGCAGTGAAGGGTCCCCTAATTTCTACGAGCAGTACTTC	CASSEGSPNFYEQYF
TRBV5-1	TRBJ2-3	.	.	TGCGCCAGCAGCCGGGAGGGCAGGGGGACAGATACGCAGTATTTT	CASSREGRGTDTQYF
TRBV4-1	TRBJ1-5	TRBD1	.	TGCGCCAGCAGCCCGACAGGGAATCAGCCCCAGCATTTT	CASSPTGNQPQHF
TRBV5-4	TRBJ2-3	TRBD2	many	TGTGCCAGCAGCTTGGTATCTAGCGGGGCTTGGTATTTT	CASSLVSSGAWYF
TRBV6-6	TRBJ1-1	.	.	TGTGCCAGCAGTTACTCTTCTGTCAACACTGAAGCTTTCTTT	CASSYSSVNTEAFF
TRBV5-1	TRBJ2-3	TRBD2	once	TGCGCCAGCAGCTTAGCGGGAGAGGAAGATACGCAGTATTTT	CASSLAGEEDTQYF
TRBV3-1/TRBV3-2	TRBJ1-6	TRBD1	.	TGTGCCAGCAGACCCGGTAATACACAGGGGAGGAATTCACCCCTCCACTTT	CASRPGNTQGRNSPLHF
TRBV24-1	TRBJ1-2	TRBD1	.	TGTGCCATCCGGGACAGGGGTTACTATGGCTACACCTTC	CAIRDRGYYGYTF
TRBV9	TRBJ2-3	.	.	TGTGCCAGCAGCCAGAGGGGGGATACGCAGTATTTT	CASSQRGDTQYF
TRBV27	TRBJ2-2	.	.	TGTGCCAGCAGGGCGGCATCTCGGACCGGGGAGCTGTTTTTT	CASRAASRTGELFF
TRBV6-2/TRBV6-3	TRBJ2-1	.	.	TGTGCCAGCAGTTACGGCGCGGGGTATGGCCGTGATGAGCAGTTCTTC	CASSYGAGYGRDEQFF
TRBV4-1	TRBJ1-2	TRBD1	.	TGCGCCAGCGGGGCAGGGGGCGTCAACTATGGCTACACCTTC	CASGAGGVNYGYTF
TRBV19	TRBJ1-1	TRBD1	few	TGTGCCAGTAGGATGACAGGGGACACTGAAGCTTTCTTT	CASRMTGDTEAFF
TRBV20-1	TRBJ1-1	.	.	TGCAGTGCTACGTCGACTGAAGCTTTCTTT	CSATSTEAFF
TRBV18	TRBJ1-5	.	.	TGTGCCAGCTCACCAACACAGGGTGGCAATCAGCCCCAGCATTTT	CASSPTQGGNQPQHF
TRBV7-3	TRBJ2-1	TRBD2	.	TGTGCCAGCAGCCTAGCGGGAGGGACCTACAATGAGCAGTTCTTC	CASSLAGGTYNEQFF
TRBV6-6	TRBJ2-7	.	.	TGTGCCAGCAGTTACTCCACAGGGTACGACGAGCAGTACTTC	CASSYSTGYDEQYF
TRBV18	TRBJ1-1	TRBD1	.	TGTGCCAGCCTAGAACAGGGGGCACGCACTGAAGCTTTCTTT	CASLEQGARTEAFF
TRBV5-4	TRBJ1-3	.	.	TGTGCCAGCAGCTCTCGGGCAGGGGACGCCTATACCTCTGGAAACACCATATATTTT	CASSSRAGDAYTSGNTIYF
TRBV6-6	TRBJ2-1	TRBD2	.	TGTGCCAGCAGTTACCCTAAGCGACTAGCGAATAATGAGCAGTTCTTC	CASSYPKRLANNEQFF
TRBV18	TRBJ2-3	TRBD1	once	TGTGCCAGCTCATACGGGACAGCTAGCACAGATACGCAGTATTTT	CASSYGTASTDTQYF
TRBV4-3	TRBJ2-2	.	few	TGCGCCAGCAGCCAAGAACTCCCATCGACAGCGAACACCGGGGAGCTGTTTTTT	CASSQELPSTANTGELFF
TRBV4-1	TRBJ1-5	.	.	TGCGCCAGCAGACCCCAGGGTGGAAATCAGCCCCAGCATTTT	CASRPQGGNQPQHF